Listed below are T cell receptor beta chains from one sample, sequenced in a study of blood T cell repertoires in COVID-19. Data came from immunoSEQ multiplex PCR; TCRdb stores just in-frame clones and leaves some out. Counted here are about 430,000 clones, more than 70% occurring once; the ten biggest clones make up less than 1.5%. Sequencing was carried out using PBMCs or T cells enriched from blood (not recorded which). The origin of the receptors is a young woman who had been exposed to COVID-19. Both conserved end residues are trimmed from each CDR3. Where a row states a size, it is once, few, many or the class of an expanded clone; other rows omit it.

v_gene | abundance | CDR3aa
TRBV19 | - | ASTGRGRAGNQPQH
TRBV6-5 | - | ASKVGNGRGSPLH
TRBV11-2 | - | ASSPGGGVGKNIQY
TRBV2 | few | ASRQTSGRENNEQF
TRBV4-1 | - | ASSQGTGGLTGELF
TRBV24-1 | once | ATKGAVNTEAF
TRBV12-5 | - | ASGRTPGQGSPTNEKLF
TRBV9 | - | ASSPQPGNGYT
TRBV7-8 | - | ASSLGLAVYNEQF
TRBV2 | once | ASSGWETLGYT
TRBV7-8 | - | ASSLGEYSRVSGNTIY
TRBV5-6 | - | ASSFSVGEQF
TRBV3-1/TRBV3-2 | - | ASSLKGLGSPLH
TRBV4-1 | - | ASSQDNGYT
TRBV7-9 | few | ASSLGAGGEGNQPQH
TRBV28 | - | ASDSNYGYT
TRBV29-1 | - | SVATVVGTEAF
TRBV4-1 | - | ASSPSGAGGLNEQF
TRBV19 | - | ASSIGSSSYEQY
TRBV6-5 | - | ASSYSGGPNSPLH
TRBV19 | - | ASSMGESEQY
TRBV4-3 | once | ASSQVGRGGPDTQY
TRBV6-4 | - | ASSDLGGAPWYGYT
TRBV6-5 | once | ASRDRGYGYT
TRBV7-8 | - | ASSLGGGADRVGEKLF
TRBV7-8 | - | ASSLRDLANEKLF
TRBV10-3 | - | AIAREAIWEQY
TRBV11-3 | - | ASSAGATEAF
TRBV5-1 | - | ASSLQGSYNSPLH
TRBV3-1/TRBV3-2 | - | ASSQNGGDGYT
TRBV9 | - | ASSVGGAQETQY
TRBV7-9 | - | ASSLGLARGGEQF
TRBV30 | - | ACSGDYEQY
TRBV10-3 | once | AISASQGGNSPLH
TRBV7-9 | - | ASSPWGRGNTGELF
TRBV28 | - | ASSLFPWYGETQY
TRBV28 | - | ASSPVAGGGEQY
TRBV4-2 | - | ASSQDWDRDYYNEQF
TRBV2 | - | ATLKGARTEAF
TRBV12-3/TRBV12-4 | - | ASTNRDNNEQF
TRBV5-4 | - | ASSLAQQGSAGELF
TRBV5-3 | once | ARSEVRAGTEAF
TRBV28 | - | ASSFPSRGRGATNEKLF
TRBV19 | - | ASSIATGQDYGYT
TRBV15 | - | ATSRDQGVYGYT
TRBV9 | - | ASSTSGGRDSGANVLT
TRBV28 | - | ASSLLAGGKYEQY
TRBV27 | few | ASRAQGATGYTT
TRBV20-1 | once | SASRRTGDLD
TRBV6-6 | - | ASTRAEKQF
TRBV6-5 | few | ASSPTTRGNQPQH
TRBV2 | - | ATSVREGSLNYEQY
TRBV28 | - | ASSPQGKGRGDTEAF
TRBV7-6 | - | ASSYAGQGNEKLF
TRBV7-7 | once | ASSLGPGELF